This T cell receptor (beta chain) derives from a study of early T cells in non-severe SARS-CoV-2 infection. Background on the study: RNA in bulk from unsorted whole blood was sequenced, and chains were unpaired.

Study outcomes and limitations: Matching with VDJdb favored anti-spike CD8 responses (missing private and CD4 specificities).

The TCR library protocol attached unique molecular identifiers to the individual cDNA molecules. TCRdb re-called the 5' RACE reads through MiXCR, storing one row per CDR3 protein. The sample carries about 55,000 distinct CDR3 sequences, 15% recorded once. V shed 7 bases, J shed 5 bases, and the junction held 5 bases outside the gene matches. CDR1 is MDHEN and CDR2 is SYDVKM in the germline V gene. The CDR3 spans 14 residues. Worth noting for this clonotype: Its antigen is not known.

V usage is TRBV28 and J usage is TRBJ2-2, with 9 bases lining up with TRBD1. This receptor was obtained from an adult who was a healthcare worker with PCR-confirmed SARS-CoV-2 infection or an uninfected control (not recorded which). The source was whole blood, collected at baseline. The CDR3 reads CASTLTGGTGELFF. CDR3 DNA: TGTGCCAGCACTTTGACAGGGGGAACCGGGGAGCTGTTTTTT.